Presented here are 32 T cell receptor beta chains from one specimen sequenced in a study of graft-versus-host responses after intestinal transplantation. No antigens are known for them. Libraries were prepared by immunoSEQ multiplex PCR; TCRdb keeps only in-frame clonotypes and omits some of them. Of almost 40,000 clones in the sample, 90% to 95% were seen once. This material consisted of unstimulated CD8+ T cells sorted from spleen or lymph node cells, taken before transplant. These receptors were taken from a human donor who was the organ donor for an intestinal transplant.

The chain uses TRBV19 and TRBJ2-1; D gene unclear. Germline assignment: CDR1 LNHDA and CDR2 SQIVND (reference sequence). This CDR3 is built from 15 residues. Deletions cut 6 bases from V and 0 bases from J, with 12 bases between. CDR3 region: CASSPASGSYNEQFF. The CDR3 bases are TGTGCCAGTAGCCCAGCGTCGGGCTCCTACAATGAGCAGTTCTTC.

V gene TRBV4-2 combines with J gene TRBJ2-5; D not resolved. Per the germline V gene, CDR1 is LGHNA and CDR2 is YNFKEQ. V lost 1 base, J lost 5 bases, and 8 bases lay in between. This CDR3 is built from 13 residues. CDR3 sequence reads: CASSQGLGETQYF. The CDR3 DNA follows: TGTGCCAGCAGCCAAGGCCTAGGGGAGACCCAGTACTTC.

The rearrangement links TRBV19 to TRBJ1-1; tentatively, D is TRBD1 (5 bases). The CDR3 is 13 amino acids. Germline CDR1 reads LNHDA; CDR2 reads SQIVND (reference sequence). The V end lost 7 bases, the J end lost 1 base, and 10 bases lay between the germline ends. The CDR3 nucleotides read TGTGCCAGTACAGTGGGGGGGAACACTGAAGCTTTCTTT. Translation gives CASTVGGNTEAFF.

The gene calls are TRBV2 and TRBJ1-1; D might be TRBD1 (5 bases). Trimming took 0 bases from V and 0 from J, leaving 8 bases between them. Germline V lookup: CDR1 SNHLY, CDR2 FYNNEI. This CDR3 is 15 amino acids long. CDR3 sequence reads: CASSEALGVNTEAFF. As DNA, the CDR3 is TGTGCCAGCAGTGAAGCGTTAGGGGTGAACACTGAAGCTTTCTTT. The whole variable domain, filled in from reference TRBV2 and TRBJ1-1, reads EPEVTQTPSHQVTQMGQEVILRCVPISNHLYFYWYRQILGQKVEFLVSFYNNEISEKSEIFDDQFSVERPDGSNFTLKIRSTKLEDSAMYFCASSEALGVNTEAFFGQGTRLTVV.

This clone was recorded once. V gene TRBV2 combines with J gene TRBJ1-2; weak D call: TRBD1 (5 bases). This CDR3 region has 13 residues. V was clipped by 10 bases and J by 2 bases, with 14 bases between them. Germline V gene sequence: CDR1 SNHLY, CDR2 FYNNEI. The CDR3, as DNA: TGTGCCACCCCGGGGACGGCGAACTATGGCTACACCTTC. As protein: CATPGTANYGYTF. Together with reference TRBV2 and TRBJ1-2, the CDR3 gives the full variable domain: EPEVTQTPSHQVTQMGQEVILRCVPISNHLYFYWYRQILGQKVEFLVSFYNNEISEKSEIFDDQFSVERPDGSNFTLKIRSTKLEDSAMYFCATPGTANYGYTFGSGTRLTVV.

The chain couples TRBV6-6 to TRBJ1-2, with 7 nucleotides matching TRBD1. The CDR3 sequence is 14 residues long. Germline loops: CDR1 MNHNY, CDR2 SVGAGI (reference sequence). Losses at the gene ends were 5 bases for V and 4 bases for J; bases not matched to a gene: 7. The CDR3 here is CASSQDRVLYGYTF. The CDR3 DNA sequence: TGTGCCAGCAGTCAAGACAGGGTCCTCTATGGCTACACCTTC.

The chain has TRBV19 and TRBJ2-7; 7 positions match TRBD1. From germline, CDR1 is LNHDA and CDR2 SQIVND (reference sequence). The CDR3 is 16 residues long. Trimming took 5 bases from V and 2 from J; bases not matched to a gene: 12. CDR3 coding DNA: TGTGCCAGTAGTTACCTACAGGGGACCAATCCCTACGAGCAGTACTTC. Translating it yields CASSYLQGTNPYEQYF. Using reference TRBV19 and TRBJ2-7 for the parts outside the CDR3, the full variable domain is DGGITQSPKYLFRKEGQNVTLSCEQNLNHDAMYWYRQDPGQGLRLIYYSQIVNDFQKGDIAEGYSVSREKKESFPLTVTSAQKNPTAFYLCASSYLQGTNPYEQYFGPGTRLTVT.

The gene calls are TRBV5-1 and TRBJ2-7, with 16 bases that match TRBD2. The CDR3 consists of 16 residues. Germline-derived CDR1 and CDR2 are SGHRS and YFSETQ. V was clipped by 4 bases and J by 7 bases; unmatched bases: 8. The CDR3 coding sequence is TGCGCCAGCAGCCTCTGGGGACTAGCGGGGGGGGGAGAGCAGTACTTC. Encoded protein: CASSLWGLAGGGEQYF.

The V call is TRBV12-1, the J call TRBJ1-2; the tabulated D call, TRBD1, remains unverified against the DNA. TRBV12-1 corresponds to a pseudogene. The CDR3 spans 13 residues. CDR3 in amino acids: CASSCQGAYGYTF. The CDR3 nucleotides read TGTGCCAGCAGCTGCCAGGGGGCATATGGCTACACCTTC.

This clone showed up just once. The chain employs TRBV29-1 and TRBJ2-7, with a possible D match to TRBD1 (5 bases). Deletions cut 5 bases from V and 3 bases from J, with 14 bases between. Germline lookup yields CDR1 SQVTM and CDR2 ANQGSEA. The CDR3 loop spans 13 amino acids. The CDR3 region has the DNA TGCAGCGTTCGGACATCCGCCAGCTACGAGCAGTACTTC. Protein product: CSVRTSASYEQYF.

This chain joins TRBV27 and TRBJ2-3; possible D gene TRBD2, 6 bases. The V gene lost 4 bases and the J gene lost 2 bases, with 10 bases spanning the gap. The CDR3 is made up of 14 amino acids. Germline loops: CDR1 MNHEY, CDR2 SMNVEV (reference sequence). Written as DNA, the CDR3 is TGTGCCAGCAGTTCCAGCGGGCCCACAGATACGCAGTATTTT. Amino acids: CASSSSGPTDTQYF.

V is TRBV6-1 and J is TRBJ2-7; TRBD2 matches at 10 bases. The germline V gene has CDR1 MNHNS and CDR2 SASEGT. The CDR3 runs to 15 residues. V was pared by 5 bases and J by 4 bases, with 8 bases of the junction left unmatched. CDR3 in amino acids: CASSTRLAGLYEQYF. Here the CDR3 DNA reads TGTGCCAGCAGTACCCGACTAGCGGGCCTATACGAGCAGTACTTC.

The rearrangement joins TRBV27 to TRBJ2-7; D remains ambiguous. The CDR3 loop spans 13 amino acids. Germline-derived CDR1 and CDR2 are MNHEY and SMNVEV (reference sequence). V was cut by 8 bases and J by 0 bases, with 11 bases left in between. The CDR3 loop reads CASGLFSSYEQYF. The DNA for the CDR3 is TGTGCCAGCGGCTTGTTTAGCTCCTACGAGCAGTACTTC.

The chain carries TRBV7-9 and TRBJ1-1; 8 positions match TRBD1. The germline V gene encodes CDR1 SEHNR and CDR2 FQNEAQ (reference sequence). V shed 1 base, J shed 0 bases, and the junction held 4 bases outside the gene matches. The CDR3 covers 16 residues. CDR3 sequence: CASSLVPGGMNTEAFF. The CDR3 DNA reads TGTGCCAGCAGCTTAGTACCAGGGGGCATGAACACTGAAGCTTTCTTT.

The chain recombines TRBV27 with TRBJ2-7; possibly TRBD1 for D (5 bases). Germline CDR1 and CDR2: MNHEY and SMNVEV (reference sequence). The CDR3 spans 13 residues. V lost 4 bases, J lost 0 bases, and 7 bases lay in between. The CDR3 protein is CASSWGSSYEQYF. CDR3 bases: TGTGCCAGCAGTTGGGGCAGCTCCTACGAGCAGTACTTC.

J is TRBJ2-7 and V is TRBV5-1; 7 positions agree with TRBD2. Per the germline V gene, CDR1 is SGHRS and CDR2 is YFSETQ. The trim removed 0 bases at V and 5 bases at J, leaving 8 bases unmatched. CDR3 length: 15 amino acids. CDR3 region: CASSLEGGLLHEQYF. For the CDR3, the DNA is TGCGCCAGCAGCTTGGAGGGAGGGCTCCTCCACGAGCAGTACTTC.

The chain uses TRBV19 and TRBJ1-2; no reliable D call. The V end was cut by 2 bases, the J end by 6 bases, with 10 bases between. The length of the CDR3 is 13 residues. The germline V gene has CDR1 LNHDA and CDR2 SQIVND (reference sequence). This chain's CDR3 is CASSIFPRNGYTF. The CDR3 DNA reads TGTGCCAGTAGTATATTCCCCAGGAATGGCTACACCTTC.

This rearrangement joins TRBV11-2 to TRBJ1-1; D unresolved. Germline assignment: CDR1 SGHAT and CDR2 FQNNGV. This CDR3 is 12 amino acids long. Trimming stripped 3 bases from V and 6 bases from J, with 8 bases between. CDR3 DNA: TGTGCCAGCAGCTTGGGAGCGGCTGAAGCTTTCTTT. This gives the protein CASSLGAAEAFF.

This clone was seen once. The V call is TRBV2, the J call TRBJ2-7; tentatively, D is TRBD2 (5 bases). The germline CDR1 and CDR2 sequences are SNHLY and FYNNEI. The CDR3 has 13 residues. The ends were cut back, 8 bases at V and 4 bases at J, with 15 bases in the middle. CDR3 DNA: TGTGCCAGCGAGGGCCAAGGCCCATACGAGCAGTACTTC. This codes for CASEGQGPYEQYF.

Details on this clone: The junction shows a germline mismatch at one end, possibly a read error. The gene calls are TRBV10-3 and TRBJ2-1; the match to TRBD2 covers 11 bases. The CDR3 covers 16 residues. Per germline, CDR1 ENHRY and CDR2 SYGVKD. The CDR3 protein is CVISVPSSGGSSEQFF. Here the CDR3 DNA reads TGTGTCATCAGTGTCCCGTCTAGCGGGGGGTCGAGTGAGCAGTTCTTC.

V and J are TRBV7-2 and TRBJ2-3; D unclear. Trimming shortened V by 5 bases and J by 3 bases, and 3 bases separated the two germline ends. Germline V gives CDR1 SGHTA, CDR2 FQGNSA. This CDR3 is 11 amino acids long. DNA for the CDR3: TGTGCCAGCAGCCTAACAGATACGCAGTATTTT. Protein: CASSLTDTQYF.

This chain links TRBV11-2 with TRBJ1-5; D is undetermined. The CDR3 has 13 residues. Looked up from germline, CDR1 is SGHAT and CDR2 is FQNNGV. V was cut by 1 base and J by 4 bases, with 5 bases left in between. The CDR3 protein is CASSLVQNQPQHF. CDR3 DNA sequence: TGTGCCAGCAGCTTAGTCCAAAATCAGCCCCAGCATTTT.

CDR3 amino acids: CASSSDIDNQPQHF. In DNA, the CDR3 is TGTGCCAGCAGCAGTGACATCGACAATCAGCCCCAGCATTTT. V and J are TRBV28 and TRBJ1-5; D unresolved. Germline V CDR1 and CDR2: MDHEN, SYDVKM. The length of the CDR3 is 14 residues. The V end lost 6 bases, the J end lost 3 bases, and 12 bases lay between the germline ends. Full variable domain (missing parts from reference TRBV28 and TRBJ1-5): DVKVTQSSRYLVKRTGEKVFLECVQDMDHENMFWYRQDPGLGLRLIYFSYDVKMKEKGDIPEGYSVSREKKERFSLILESASTNQTSMYLCASSSDIDNQPQHFGDGTRLSIL.

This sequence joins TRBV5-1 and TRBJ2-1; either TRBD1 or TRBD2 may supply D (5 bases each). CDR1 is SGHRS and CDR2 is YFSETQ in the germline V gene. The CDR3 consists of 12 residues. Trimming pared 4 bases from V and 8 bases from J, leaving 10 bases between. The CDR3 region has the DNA TGCGCCAGCAGCGGGACCTGGGATGAGCAGTTCTTC. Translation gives CASSGTWDEQFF.

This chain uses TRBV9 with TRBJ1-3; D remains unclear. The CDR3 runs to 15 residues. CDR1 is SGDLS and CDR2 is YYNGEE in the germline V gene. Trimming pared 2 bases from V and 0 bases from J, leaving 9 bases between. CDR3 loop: CASSVSGSSGNTIYF. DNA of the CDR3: TGTGCCAGCAGCGTGAGCGGCAGCTCTGGAAACACCATATATTTT.

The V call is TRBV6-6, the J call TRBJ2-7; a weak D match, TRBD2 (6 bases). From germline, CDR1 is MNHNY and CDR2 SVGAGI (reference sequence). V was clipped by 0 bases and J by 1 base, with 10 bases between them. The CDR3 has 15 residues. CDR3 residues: CASSYSGTLSYEQYF. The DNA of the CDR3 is TGTGCCAGCAGTTACTCGGGGACTCTTTCCTACGAGCAGTACTTC.

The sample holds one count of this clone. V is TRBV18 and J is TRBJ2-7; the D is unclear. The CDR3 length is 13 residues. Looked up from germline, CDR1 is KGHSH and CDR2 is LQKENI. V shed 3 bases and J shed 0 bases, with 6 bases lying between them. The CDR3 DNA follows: TGTGCCAGCTCACCCCCTAGCTCCTACGAGCAGTACTTC. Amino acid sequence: CASSPPSSYEQYF.

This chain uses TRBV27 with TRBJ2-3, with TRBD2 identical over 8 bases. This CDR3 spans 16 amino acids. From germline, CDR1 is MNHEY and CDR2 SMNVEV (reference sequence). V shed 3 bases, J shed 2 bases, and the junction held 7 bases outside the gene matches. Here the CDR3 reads CASSLTVAGTTDTQYF. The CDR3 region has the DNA TGTGCCAGCAGTTTGACCGTAGCGGGGACCACAGATACGCAGTATTTT.

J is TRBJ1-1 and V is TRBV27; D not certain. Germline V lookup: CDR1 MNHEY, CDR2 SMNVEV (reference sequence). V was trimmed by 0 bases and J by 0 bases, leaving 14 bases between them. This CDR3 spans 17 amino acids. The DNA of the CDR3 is TGTGCCAGCAGTTTATCGATCTTGACGGGAATGAACACTGAAGCTTTCTTT. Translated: CASSLSILTGMNTEAFF.

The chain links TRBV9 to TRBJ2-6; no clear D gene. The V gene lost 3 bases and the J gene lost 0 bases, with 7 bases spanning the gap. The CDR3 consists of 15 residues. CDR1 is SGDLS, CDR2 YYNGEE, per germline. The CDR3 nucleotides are TGTGCCAGCAGCGGAACCTTCTCTGGGGCCAACGTCCTGACTTTC. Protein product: CASSGTFSGANVLTF.

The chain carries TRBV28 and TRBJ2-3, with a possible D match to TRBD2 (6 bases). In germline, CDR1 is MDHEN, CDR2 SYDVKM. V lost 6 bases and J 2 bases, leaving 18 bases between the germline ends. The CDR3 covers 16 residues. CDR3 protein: CASRGGDEAHTDTQYF. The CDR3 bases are TGTGCCAGCAGGGGGGGTGACGAGGCGCACACAGATACGCAGTATTTT. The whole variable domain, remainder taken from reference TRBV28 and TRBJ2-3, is DVKVTQSSRYLVKRTGEKVFLECVQDMDHENMFWYRQDPGLGLRLIYFSYDVKMKEKGDIPEGYSVSREKKERFSLILESASTNQTSMYLCASRGGDEAHTDTQYFGPGTRLTVL.

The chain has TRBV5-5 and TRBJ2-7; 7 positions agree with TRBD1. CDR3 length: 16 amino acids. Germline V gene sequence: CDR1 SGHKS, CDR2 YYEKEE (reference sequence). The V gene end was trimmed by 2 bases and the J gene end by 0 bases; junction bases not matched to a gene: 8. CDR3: CASSLPQQGISYEQYF. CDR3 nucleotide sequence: TGTGCCAGCAGCTTACCCCAACAGGGGATCTCCTACGAGCAGTACTTC.